The 2 T cell receptor beta chains below were found in one sample sequenced in a study of blood T cell repertoires in COVID-19. This table comes from immunoSEQ multiplex PCR, and its TCRdb copy is limited to in-frame clones, with some not included. The sample yields about 180,000 clones, about 85% seen once. The specimen was peripheral blood. Every receptor here comes from a woman aged 45-65 years with COVID-19, enrolled during active disease.

V usage is TRBV29-1 and J usage is TRBJ2-3; 7 nucleotides line up with TRBD1. The V gene end was trimmed by 5 bases and the J gene end by 0 bases; junction bases not matched to a gene: 8. This CDR3 is 15 amino acids long. From germline, CDR1 is SQVTM and CDR2 ANQGSEA. The CDR3: CSVRVGTASTDTQYF. The CDR3 DNA follows: TGCAGCGTTAGGGTTGGGACAGCCAGCACAGATACGCAGTATTTT.

The CDR3 bases are TGCGCCAGCAGCCAAGTCCAGGGCTACGAGCAGTACTTC. This sequence encodes CASSQVQGYEQYF. The chain recombines TRBV4-1 with TRBJ2-7; TRBD1 is a possible D gene (5 bases). There are 13 residues in the CDR3. V lost 1 base and J 3 bases, leaving 7 bases between the germline ends. Germline V CDR1 and CDR2: MGHRA, YSYEKL.